One sample yielded the 26 T cell receptor beta chains listed below, sequenced in a study of cytomegalovirus exposure and HLA in healthy donors. Sequencing was performed with immunoSEQ multiplex PCR; in TCRdb, only in-frame clones are kept and a portion is missing. The sample shows around 160,000 clones, roughly 84% of them seen only once. The sequencing input was PBMCs. The source of these receptors is a man between 25 and 39 years old in good health and CMV-seropositive.

The CDR3 here is CAWRKRGATNTEAFF. As DNA, the CDR3 is TGTGCCTGGAGGAAACGGGGGGCAACTAACACTGAAGCTTTCTTT. The rearrangement uses TRBV30 and TRBJ1-1; TRBD1 might be the D (6 bases). V was clipped by 3 bases and J by 2 bases, with 16 bases between them. CDR3 size: 15 residues. Per the germline V gene, CDR1 is GTSNPN and CDR2 is SVGIG (reference sequence).

The chain joins TRBV7-9 to TRBJ2-3; perhaps TRBD2 as D (6 bases). This CDR3 is built from 17 residues. V lost 0 bases, J lost 5 bases, and 18 bases lay in between. Germline-derived CDR1 and CDR2 are SEHNR and FQNEAQ (reference sequence). CDR3 nucleotides: TGTGCCAGCAGCTTAGCGCGGCCAGTGCTGCGGGGAGATACGCAGTATTTT. Translation gives CASSLARPVLRGDTQYF.

The rearrangement joins TRBV25-1 to TRBJ1-4; D possibly corresponds to TRBD1 (5 bases). V was cut by 6 bases and J by 5 bases, with 19 bases left in between. The CDR3 is 16 amino acids. From germline, CDR1 is MGHDK and CDR2 SYGVNS. For the CDR3, the DNA is TGTGCCAGCAGCGCGGTTCTCGGAGGGGTAAATGAAAAACTGTTTTTT. This gives the protein CASSAVLGGVNEKLFF.

This clone turned up a few times. The J gene is TRBJ1-2, the V gene TRBV19, with D unresolved. Trimming removed 5 bases at V and 3 bases at J, with 7 bases between. The CDR3 length is 12 residues. Germline CDR1 is LNHDA and CDR2 is SQIVND (reference sequence). The CDR3 loop is CASSLPDYGYTF. The CDR3 DNA reads as TGTGCCAGTAGTCTTCCCGACTATGGCTACACCTTC.

The chain employs TRBV28 and TRBJ1-4; no definite D call. The CDR3 loop spans 14 amino acids. From germline, CDR1 is MDHEN and CDR2 SYDVKM. Trimming shortened V by 7 bases and J by 5 bases, and 14 bases separated the two germline ends. CDR3 amino acids: CASTHAGRNEKLFF. The CDR3 DNA reads as TGTGCCAGCACCCACGCGGGGAGGAATGAAAAACTGTTTTTT.

The chain uses TRBV11-2 and TRBJ1-1; D unclear. Germline CDR1 SGHAT, CDR2 FQNNGV. This CDR3 region has 12 residues. V was clipped by 5 bases and J by 7 bases, with 11 bases between them. The CDR3 region has the DNA TGTGCCAGCAGCCGTTTGCTAGGTGAAGCTTTCTTT. This sequence encodes CASSRLLGEAFF.

The chain joins TRBV27 to TRBJ2-5, with 15 nucleotides matching TRBD2. Losses at the gene ends were 6 bases for V and 0 bases for J; bases not matched to a gene: 5. The CDR3 is 17 residues long. Germline V CDR1 and CDR2: MNHEY, SMNVEV (reference sequence). CDR3 nucleotide sequence: TGTGCCAGCAGCCCAGGACTAGCGGGGGGGTACCAAGAGACCCAGTACTTC. Translation: CASSPGLAGGYQETQYF.

This sequence joins TRBV6-6 and TRBJ2-3; D is perhaps TRBD1 (6 bases). Between the trimmed V and J ends, which lost 0 bases and 1 base, there was a span of 8 bases. The CDR3 contains 15 residues. The germline gives CDR1 MNHNY, CDR2 SVGAGI (reference sequence). DNA of the CDR3: TGTGCCAGCAGTTACTCCCGACAGGGCACAGATACGCAGTATTTT. This translates into CASSYSRQGTDTQYF.

This chain connects TRBV14 to TRBJ1-1; the D gene is possibly TRBD1 (5 bases). V lost 3 bases, J lost 1 base, and 12 bases lay in between. Per the germline V gene, CDR1 is SGHDN and CDR2 is FVKESK. CDR3 size: 15 residues. The CDR3 loop reads CASSQSQDGNTEAFF. CDR3 nucleotides: TGTGCCAGCAGCCAGTCACAGGATGGGAACACTGAAGCTTTCTTT.

The V call is TRBV30, the J call TRBJ1-2; possibly TRBD1 for D (6 bases). CDR3 length equals 12 residues. Trimming removed 1 base at V and 4 bases at J, with 7 bases between. Germline V gene lookup returns CDR1 GTSNPN and CDR2 SVGIG (reference sequence). The CDR3 DNA reads as TGTGCCTGGAGTGGGGGGCTCTATGGCTACACCTTC. It encodes CAWSGGLYGYTF.

This clone was seen a handful of times. This sequence joins TRBV7-2 and TRBJ2-3, with 7 nucleotides matching TRBD2. Germline values: CDR1 SGHTA, CDR2 FQGNSA. The CDR3 runs to 19 residues. The V gene end was trimmed by 5 bases and the J gene end by 2 bases; junction bases not matched to a gene: 19. The CDR3 sequence is CASSPPLGITSELTDTQYF. In DNA form, the CDR3 reads TGTGCCAGCAGCCCCCCATTGGGGATTACTAGCGAACTCACAGATACGCAGTATTTT.

V usage is TRBV6-6 and J usage is TRBJ2-5, with D tentatively TRBD2 (5 bases). The V and J ends lost 9 bases and 8 bases respectively, with 22 bases between them. Germline-derived CDR1 and CDR2 are MNHNY and SVGAGI (reference sequence). This CDR3 spans 14 amino acids. CDR3 residues: CASLSTPEGRTQYF. The CDR3 region has the DNA TGTGCCAGTCTATCTACTCCCGAGGGAAGAACCCAGTACTTC.

The gene calls are TRBV5-1 and TRBJ2-1, with D perhaps TRBD2 (5 bases). CDR1 and CDR2 (germline): SGHRS, YFSETQ. The CDR3 is made up of 13 amino acids. The V end was cut by 1 base, the J end by 16 bases, with 18 bases between. CDR3 in amino acids: CASSLSGERGFFF. The CDR3 nucleotides read TGCGCCAGCAGCTTGTCCGGGGAGAGAGGGTTTTTCTTC.

V and J are TRBV4-3 and TRBJ1-1; 8 bases fit TRBD1. Germline CDR1 is LGHNA and CDR2 is YSLEER. The CDR3 has 17 amino acids. V was pared by 0 bases and J by 0 bases, with 6 bases of the junction left unmatched. The CDR3 is CASSQDYGQGVNTEAFF. The CDR3, as DNA: TGCGCCAGCAGCCAAGATTACGGACAGGGTGTGAACACTGAAGCTTTCTTT.

The V call is TRBV11-2, the J call TRBJ2-3; maybe TRBD2 (5 bases). V gave up 0 bases and J gave up 5 bases, with 15 bases separating them. CDR1 and CDR2 (germline): SGHAT, FQNNGV. The CDR3 sequence is 16 residues long. CDR3 sequence: CASSLDSAVRGDTQYF. As DNA, the CDR3 is TGTGCCAGCAGCTTAGATAGCGCAGTCCGGGGAGATACGCAGTATTTT.

The V call is TRBV4-3, the J call TRBJ2-5; 15 bases fit TRBD2. Germline V gene sequence: CDR1 LGHNA, CDR2 YSLEER. J gave up 2 bases and V 3 bases, and 7 bases lay outside the gene matches. The CDR3 is made up of 18 amino acids. The CDR3 DNA follows: TGCGCCAGCAGCCAGGACGGACTAGCGGGGGGGCGGCAAGAGACCCAGTACTTC. Its protein product is CASSQDGLAGGRQETQYF.

The rearrangement joins TRBV27 to TRBJ1-5, with 9 positions matching TRBD1. V was pared by 6 bases and J by 6 bases, with 6 bases of the junction left unmatched. Germline V gene data show CDR1 as MNHEY and CDR2 as SMNVEV (reference sequence). This CDR3 spans 14 amino acids. The CDR3 loop is CASRVDRGSQPQHF. The CDR3 nucleotides read TGTGCCAGCAGGGTGGACAGGGGAAGTCAGCCCCAGCATTTT.

This clone is a singleton in its sample. The rearrangement uses TRBV6-6 and TRBJ1-2, with unresolved D. This CDR3 region has 14 residues. The ends were cut back, 5 bases at V and 2 bases at J, with 12 bases in the middle. Germline V lookup: CDR1 MNHNY, CDR2 SVGAGI (reference sequence). The CDR3 protein is CASSAQEWNYGYTF. The CDR3 nucleotides read TGTGCCAGCAGTGCCCAGGAATGGAACTATGGCTACACCTTC.

This chain uses TRBV28 with TRBJ1-5; D may be TRBD1 (6 bases). Germline values: CDR1 MDHEN, CDR2 SYDVKM. Trimming pared 8 bases from V and 6 bases from J, leaving 11 bases between. The CDR3 has 12 amino acids. The CDR3 is CASSGERQPQHF. The CDR3 nucleotides are TGTGCCAGCTCAGGGGAGCGTCAGCCCCAGCATTTT.

The V gene is TRBV2, the J gene TRBJ2-7; D not certain. V was pared by 2 bases and J by 9 bases, with 11 bases between. CDR3 length equals 12 residues. Germline CDR1 is SNHLY and CDR2 is FYNNEI. This chain's CDR3 is CASSELSTGQYF. The CDR3 coding sequence is TGTGCCAGCAGTGAATTATCGACTGGGCAGTACTTC.

CDR3 sequence (DNA): TGTGCCAGCAGTGAACTAGCGGGAGTGACCAATGAGCAGTTCTTC. Protein sequence: CASSELAGVTNEQFF. The V call is TRBV2, the J call TRBJ2-1; 10 bases align to TRBD2. V lost 2 bases, J lost 6 bases, and 4 bases stayed unmatched. CDR3 length equals 15 residues. Germline CDR1 reads SNHLY; CDR2 reads FYNNEI.

The rearrangement links TRBV9 to TRBJ1-5, with D perhaps TRBD1 (5 bases). The CDR3 loop spans 12 amino acids. Trimming removed 0 bases at V and 7 bases at J, with 5 bases between. Per the germline V gene, CDR1 is SGDLS and CDR2 is YYNGEE. The CDR3: CASSVDRQPQHF. In DNA, the CDR3 is TGTGCCAGCAGCGTAGACAGGCAGCCCCAGCATTTT.

The chain joins TRBV29-1 to TRBJ1-1; 7 positions match TRBD1. Trimming at V came to 4 bases and at J to 8 bases, leaving 10 bases not matched to a gene. Germline V gives CDR1 SQVTM, CDR2 ANQGSEA. There are 13 residues in the CDR3. CDR3 protein: CSVGRDSSIEAFF. In nucleotides, the CDR3 is TGCAGCGTTGGGCGGGACAGTTCCATAGAAGCTTTCTTT.

The rearrangement links TRBV9 to TRBJ2-3; D gene unclear. Germline lookup yields CDR1 SGDLS and CDR2 YYNGEE. The CDR3 has 14 residues. The ends were cut back, 3 bases at V and 0 bases at J, with 8 bases in the middle. For the CDR3, the DNA is TGTGCCAGCAGCGGAGCCCCTAGCACAGATACGCAGTATTTT. This gives the protein CASSGAPSTDTQYF.

The chain's CDR3 is CASSSGTGGNSPLHF. CDR3 nucleotides: TGTGCCAGCAGCTCGGGGACAGGGGGGAATTCACCCCTCCACTTT. J is TRBJ1-6 and V is TRBV5-4, with 11 bases that match TRBD1. With 3 bases clipped from V and 7 bases from J, the junction kept 3 bases outside the gene matches. Germline V gives CDR1 SGHNT, CDR2 YYREEE (reference sequence). The CDR3 extends over 15 amino acids.

The chain is built from TRBV14 and TRBJ1-1; D gene uncertain. The CDR3 loop spans 14 amino acids. The germline V gene encodes CDR1 SGHDN and CDR2 FVKESK. The V end lost 4 bases, the J end lost 0 bases, and 9 bases lay between the germline ends. CDR3 sequence reads: CASSPRVMNTEAFF. CDR3 sequence (DNA): TGTGCCAGCAGCCCTAGAGTCATGAACACTGAAGCTTTCTTT.